One and the same sample provided the 21 T cell receptor beta chains below, sequenced in a study of patients and donors after allogeneic stem cell transplantation. TCRdb recomputed calls from the RT-PCR reads with MiXCR, one row per CDR3 protein. The repertoire holds 400,000 to 500,000 distinct CDR3 sequences, with 15% to 20% as singletons. Sequencing was done on a sample of blood, either unsorted or a sorted T cell fraction (not recorded which). These receptors all come from a human donor who was either an allogeneic HSCT recipient or a stem cell or donor lymphocyte infusion donor (not recorded which). It is not recorded whose cells these are; they may come from a transplant donor.

V gene TRBV6-1 combines with J gene TRBJ2-2; 7 bases are shared with TRBD2. CDR1 MNHNS and CDR2 SASEGT come from the germline V gene. The CDR3 covers 15 residues. V dropped 4 bases and J dropped 2; count of bases not matched to a gene: 4. CDR3 sequence: CASSGPSGNTGELFF. The CDR3 DNA sequence: TGTGCCAGCAGTGGGCCTAGCGGAAACACCGGGGAGCTGTTTTTT.

In its sample, this clonotype was seen a few times. CDR3: CASSRLRGRGNEKLFF. CDR3 sequence (DNA): TGTGCCAGCAGCAGACTGAGGGGGCGGGGGAATGAAAAACTGTTTTTT. This chain uses TRBV12-3 or TRBV12-4 with TRBJ1-4, with 7 bases lining up with TRBD1. The V and J ends lost 6 bases and 5 bases, in that order; junction bases with no gene match: 12. CDR3 size: 16 residues.

This clonotype came up a few times. The CDR3 bases are TGTGCCAGCAGTGAAGACAATGAGCAGTTCTTC. It translates to CASSEDNEQFF. This sequence joins TRBV2 and TRBJ2-1, with D unresolved. V was cut by 1 base and J by 5 bases, with 0 bases left in between. The CDR3 spans 11 residues. Germline CDR1 SNHLY, CDR2 FYNNEI.

This clonotype was seen a few times. The chain recombines TRBV6-6 with TRBJ2-7; D not resolved. Deletions cut 2 bases from V and 4 bases from J, with 6 bases between. The CDR3 has 12 amino acids. Germline V gene lookup returns CDR1 MNHNY and CDR2 SVGAGI (reference sequence). The chain's CDR3 is CASSYRSYEQYF. The CDR3 DNA sequence: TGTGCCAGCAGTTACAGGTCTTACGAGCAGTACTTC.

This clonotype was observed a few times. V gene TRBV18 combines with J gene TRBJ2-1; 7 bases line up with TRBD2. This CDR3 comprises 12 residues. V lost 6 bases and J lost 8; bases outside the gene matches: 4. Germline CDR1 reads KGHSH; CDR2 reads LQKENI. CDR3 sequence reads: CASSSGGDEQFF. The CDR3 DNA reads TGTGCCAGCTCGAGTGGGGGGGATGAGCAGTTCTTC.

This clonotype occurred a few times. The V and J genes are TRBV7-9 and TRBJ2-1; TRBD2 agrees at 8 bases. Germline CDR1 SEHNR, CDR2 FQNEAQ (reference sequence). The J segment lost 9 bases and the V segment lost 5 bases, leaving 15 bases of the junction unmatched. The CDR3 is 16 amino acids. The CDR3, as DNA: TGTGCCAGCAGCCAAGGGTATCGCGGGAGGAGTAGTGAGCAGTTCTTC. It encodes CASSQGYRGRSSEQFF. Together with reference TRBV7-9 and TRBJ2-1, the CDR3 gives the full variable domain: DTGVSQNPRHKITKRGQNVTFRCDPISEHNRLYWYRQTLGQGPEFLTYFQNEAQLEKSRLLSDRFSAERPKGSFSTLEIQRTEQGDSAMYLCASSQGYRGRSSEQFFGPGTRLTVL.

This clonotype was observed a few times. This chain connects TRBV15 to TRBJ2-5; D could derive from TRBD1 or TRBD2 (5 bases each). CDR1 is LNHNV and CDR2 is YYDKDF in the germline V gene (reference sequence). There are 13 residues in the CDR3. The germline V and J ends were trimmed by 0 bases and 5 bases, with 7 bases remaining between them. The CDR3, as DNA: TGTGCCACCAGCAGAGAGAGGGGTGAGACCCAGTACTTC. Residues: CATSRERGETQYF.

This clonotype appeared many times. The chain uses TRBV12-3 or TRBV12-4 and TRBJ1-3; possibly TRBD1 for D (6 bases). The CDR3 spans 14 residues. The V and J ends lost 6 bases and 2 bases respectively, with 11 bases between them. The CDR3 coding sequence is TGTGCCAGCAGGACCACAGGGCCTGGAAACACCATATATTTT. It encodes CASRTTGPGNTIYF.

The chain is built from TRBV5-5 and TRBJ2-7; D is tentatively TRBD1 or TRBD2 (5 bases each). Germline-derived CDR1 and CDR2 are SGHKS and YYEKEE (reference sequence). The V end lost 5 bases, the J end lost 5 bases, and 14 bases lay between the germline ends. The CDR3 has 13 residues. The CDR3 DNA sequence: TGTGCCAGCAGAGGGACGTGGCTGGACGAGCAGTACTTC. Amino acid sequence: CASRGTWLDEQYF.

The table lists this clonotype with a few counts. The chain recombines TRBV2 with TRBJ1-1; no reliable D call. Looked up from germline, CDR1 is SNHLY and CDR2 is FYNNEI. The CDR3 has 14 residues. Trimming stripped 4 bases from V and 2 bases from J, with 11 bases between. CDR3 sequence reads: CASSVGQTNTEAFF. CDR3 nucleotide sequence: TGTGCCAGCAGTGTAGGGCAGACTAACACTGAAGCTTTCTTT. The whole variable domain, remainder taken from reference TRBV2 and TRBJ1-1, is EPEVTQTPSHQVTQMGQEVILRCVPISNHLYFYWYRQILGQKVEFLVSFYNNEISEKSEIFDDQFSVERPDGSNFTLKIRSTKLEDSAMYFCASSVGQTNTEAFFGQGTRLTVV.

The rearrangement joins TRBV20-1 to TRBJ2-1; 13 nucleotides line up with TRBD2. Losses at the gene ends were 4 bases for V and 9 bases for J; bases not matched to a gene: 3. Per the germline V gene, CDR1 is DFQATT and CDR2 is SNEGSKA (reference sequence). The CDR3 extends over 13 amino acids. The CDR3 reads CSAKLAGGGEQFF. As DNA, the CDR3 is TGCAGTGCTAAACTAGCGGGAGGGGGTGAGCAGTTCTTC.

On this clonotype itself: Given a much more abundant clone one base away, this may be a read error. The chain has TRBV12-3 or TRBV12-4 and TRBJ2-1; D is possibly TRBD1 or TRBD2 (5 bases each). V lost 8 bases and J 3 bases, leaving 17 bases between the germline ends. CDR3 length equals 15 residues. CDR3 amino acids: CASSRGLGDYNEQFF. CDR3 DNA sequence: TGTGCCAGCTCTAGGGGCCTGGGAGACTACAATGAGCAGTTCTTC.

This clonotype was detected only a few times. The CDR3: CASSYSGLYEQYF. The CDR3 region has the DNA TGTGCCAGCAGTTACTCCGGACTGTACGAGCAGTACTTC. The rearrangement uses TRBV6-2 or TRBV6-3 and TRBJ2-7, with D possibly TRBD2 on 5 matching bases. V gave up 0 bases and J gave up 4 bases, with 7 bases separating them. The CDR3 runs 13 residues. Per germline, CDR1 MNHEY and CDR2 SVGEGT.

At least ten counts were recorded for this clonotype. The CDR3 protein is CSAAGYTQYF. In nucleotides, the CDR3 is TGCAGTGCCGCCGGGTATACGCAGTATTTT. The rearrangement joins TRBV20-1 to TRBJ2-3; the D is unclear. V was pared by 6 bases and J by 7 bases, with 8 bases between. Germline lookup yields CDR1 DFQATT and CDR2 SNEGSKA (reference sequence). The CDR3 length is 10 residues.

This clonotype has only a few counts. This sequence joins TRBV5-1 and TRBJ1-3; D remains unclear. This CDR3 has 14 amino acids. CDR1 is SGHRS, CDR2 YFSETQ, per germline. The V end lost 0 bases, the J end lost 1 base, and 5 bases lay between the germline ends. CDR3 amino acids: CASSLDQSGNTIYF. The CDR3 coding sequence is TGCGCCAGCAGCTTGGACCAGTCTGGAAACACCATATATTTT.

This clonotype came up a few times. The chain is built from TRBV4-1 and TRBJ2-1; D is perhaps TRBD2 (5 bases). This CDR3 is built from 14 residues. Per the germline V gene, CDR1 is MGHRA and CDR2 is YSYEKL. V lost 0 bases and J lost 6, with 9 bases in between. CDR3 in DNA: TGCGCCAGCAGCCAAGACGGCGGGTCCAATGAGCAGTTCTTC. Its translation is CASSQDGGSNEQFF.

This clonotype has a count of ten or more. This chain links TRBV29-1 with TRBJ2-1; 7 bases are a match to TRBD2. There are 13 residues in the CDR3. Per the germline V gene, CDR1 is SQVTM and CDR2 is ANQGSEA. J gave up 6 bases and V 1 base, and 3 bases lay outside the gene matches. DNA for the CDR3: TGCAGCGTTGAAGGACGACTAGCCAATGAGCAGTTCTTC. Translating gives CSVEGRLANEQFF.

The chain recombines TRBV20-1 with TRBJ2-6; a weak D match, TRBD1 (6 bases). CDR1 DFQATT and CDR2 SNEGSKA come from the germline V gene (reference sequence). V was cut by 4 bases and J by 2 bases, with 9 bases left in between. This CDR3 spans 14 amino acids. CDR3 residues: CSAKPGAGANVLTF. DNA of the CDR3: TGCAGTGCTAAACCAGGGGCTGGGGCCAACGTCCTGACTTTC.

This clonotype has more than one count but fewer than ten. V usage is TRBV29-1 and J usage is TRBJ2-5, with D uncertain. The CDR3 runs 13 residues. Germline CDR1 and CDR2: SQVTM and ANQGSEA. V was cut by 4 bases and J by 7 bases, with 16 bases left in between. CDR3 sequence (DNA): TGCAGCGTTGGGGCTAGGCTGAGTCGGACCCAGTACTTC. This sequence encodes CSVGARLSRTQYF.

This clonotype was detected only a few times. The chain employs TRBV24-1 and TRBJ2-3; 14 positions match TRBD2. V gave up 6 bases and J gave up 6 bases; unmatched junction bases: 4. CDR1 and CDR2 from the germline V gene are KGHDR and SFDVKD. The CDR3 is 15 residues long. In DNA, the CDR3 is TGTGCCACCAGTAGACTAGCGGGAGGGACGGATACGCAGTATTTT. This encodes CATSRLAGGTDTQYF.

CDR3 loop: CASKMIRHTIYF. CDR3 coding DNA: TGTGCCAGCAAGATGATCCGGCACACCATATATTTT. J is TRBJ1-3 and V is TRBV12-3 or TRBV12-4; D is ambiguous. The CDR3 consists of 12 residues. V was cut by 7 bases and J by 8 bases, with 12 bases left in between.